The clone carrying this TCR beta chain has just a few counts. Antigen specificity is unknown. This entry belongs to a study of cytomegalovirus exposure and HLA in healthy donors. Looking at the study overall: Some 200 million T cells yielded around 120 million unique TCR beta sequences in earlier analysis. Whole-study results and caveats: Previous analysis showed most TCR beta V segments were productive about 87% or about 30% of the time.

Germline V lookup: CDR1 LGHNA, CDR2 YSLEER. The length of the CDR3 is 15 residues. V dropped 0 bases and J dropped 4 bases, with 10 bases sitting between them. Amplification used 60 Vbeta primers and 13 Jbeta primers. Assay: immunoSEQ multiplex PCR; the TCRdb copy retains only in-frame clones and omits some. The sample carries about 78,000 clones, over 60% recorded once. The clonotype was recovered from a woman aged 40 to 55 in good health and CMV-seropositive. The specimen sequenced was PBMCs. This chain connects TRBV4-3 to TRBJ1-5, with a possible D match to TRBD1 (6 bases). The CDR3 loop is CASSQEGTKNQPQHF. The CDR3 region has the DNA TGCGCCAGCAGCCAAGAAGGGACAAAGAATCAGCCCCAGCATTTT.